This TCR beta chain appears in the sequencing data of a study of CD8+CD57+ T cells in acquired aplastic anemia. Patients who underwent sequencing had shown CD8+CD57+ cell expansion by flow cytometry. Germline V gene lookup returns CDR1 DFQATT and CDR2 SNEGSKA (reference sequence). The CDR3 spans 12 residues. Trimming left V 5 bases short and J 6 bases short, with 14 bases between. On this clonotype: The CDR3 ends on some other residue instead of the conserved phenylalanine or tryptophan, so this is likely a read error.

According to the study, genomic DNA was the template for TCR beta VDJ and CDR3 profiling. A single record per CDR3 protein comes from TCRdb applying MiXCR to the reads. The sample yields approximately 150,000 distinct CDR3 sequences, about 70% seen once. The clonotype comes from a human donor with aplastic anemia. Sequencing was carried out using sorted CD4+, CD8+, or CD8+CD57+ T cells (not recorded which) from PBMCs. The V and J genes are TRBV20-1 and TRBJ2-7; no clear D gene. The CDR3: CSAEDPLGEQYL. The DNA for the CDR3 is TGCAGTGCTGAGGACCCCCTCGGCGAGCAGTACCTC.